The source of this T cell receptor (beta chain) is a study of blood T cell repertoires in COVID-19. The data were produced by immunoSEQ multiplex PCR, yet TCRdb's version contains in-frame clones alone and is incomplete. The table shows about 210,000 clones, with roughly 85% occurring only once. The clonotype was recovered from a man aged 50-59 years with COVID-19, enrolled during active disease. Sequences were obtained from peripheral blood.

This CDR3 is CASRPAGGKQFF. Here the CDR3 DNA reads TGTGCCAGCAGACCCGCGGGGGGGAAGCAGTTCTTC. This chain uses TRBV28 with TRBJ2-1; TRBD2 matches 9 bases. CDR3 length: 12 residues. The V and J ends lost 6 bases and 11 bases, in that order; junction bases with no gene match: 5. From germline, CDR1 is MDHEN and CDR2 SYDVKM.